This TCR beta chain was recorded in a study of T cells in Graves' hyperthyroidism and ophthalmopathy. CDR3 length: 17 residues. Trimming removed 1 base from V and 0 bases from J, with 17 bases in between. CDR1 is GTSNPN and CDR2 is SVGIG in the germline V gene (reference sequence). Amplification of TCR beta CDR3 regions was performed using RNA transcripts as template. Researchers ran a first-round RT-PCR on the TCR CDR3 using the HTBI primer set. TCRdb re-called the multiplex PCR reads through MiXCR, storing one row per CDR3 protein. The table has some 620,000 distinct CDR3 sequences, around 15% seen once.

This TCR was recovered from a woman aged 30 to 39 with Graves' hyperthyroidism. J is TRBJ2-3 and V is TRBV30, with D tentatively TRBD2 (7 bases). Sequenced sample: blood. CDR3 region: CAWSGYNRGASTDTQYF. In DNA, the CDR3 is TGTGCCTGGAGTGGATATAACCGGGGGGCTAGCACAGATACGCAGTATTTT.